One and the same sample provided the 29 T cell receptor beta chains below, sequenced in a study of blood T cells in healthy people across ages. The authors ran a second PCR of roughly 6 to 12 cycles using a sample-barcoded 5' primer and a J-beta primer mix. TCRdb redid the calling of the 5' RACE reads with MiXCR, one entry per CDR3 protein. Of around 1,900,000 distinct CDR3 sequences listed, roughly two fifths were seen once; the top ten hold 20% to 25%. Material for sequencing was blood. The receptors were gathered from a human donor in good health.

The chain is built from TRBV6-2 or TRBV6-3 and TRBJ1-5; D is unresolved. The CDR3 is made up of 14 amino acids. Trimming shortened V by 6 bases and J by 8 bases, and 17 bases separated the two germline ends. CDR1 and CDR2 from the germline V gene are MNHEY and SVGEGT. CDR3 amino acids: CASSYDTERKPQHF. CDR3 in DNA: TGTGCCAGCAGCTACGACACGGAAAGGAAGCCCCAGCATTTT.

This clonotype was seen more than once but under ten times. The chain recombines TRBV20-1 with TRBJ2-1; TRBD2 matches at 10 bases. V dropped 5 bases and J dropped 6; count of bases not matched to a gene: 4. Germline CDR1 is DFQATT and CDR2 is SNEGSKA (reference sequence). The CDR3 runs to 13 residues. The DNA for the CDR3 is TGCAGTGCTGGGACTAGCGCCCGCAATGAGCAGTTCTTC. Translating it yields CSAGTSARNEQFF.

The chain has TRBV27 and TRBJ2-4; maybe TRBD2 (5 bases). V gave up 8 bases and J gave up 6 bases, with 14 bases separating them. Germline assignment: CDR1 MNHEY and CDR2 SMNVEV (reference sequence). The CDR3 extends over 13 amino acids. CDR3 coding DNA: TGTGCCAGCTCAACAAGTCGGGGAAACATTCAGTACTTC. It is translated as CASSTSRGNIQYF.

V usage is TRBV7-2 and J usage is TRBJ1-2, with no clear D. CDR1 SGHTA and CDR2 FQGNSA come from the germline V gene. Trimming left V 2 bases short and J 7 bases short, with 14 bases between. The CDR3 covers 14 residues. CDR3 DNA: TGTGCCAGCAGCTTACGGGCTCGTCTTTTTGGCTACACCTTC. It translates to CASSLRARLFGYTF.

The chain is built from TRBV28 and TRBJ1-2, with D possibly TRBD1 on 6 matching bases. This CDR3 contains 15 residues. Trimming cost V 2 bases and J 8 bases, with 18 bases left between them. Per germline, CDR1 MDHEN and CDR2 SYDVKM. This CDR3 reads CASSLGPRRGGGYTF. DNA of the CDR3: TGTGCCAGCAGTTTAGGCCCCAGGAGGGGGGGAGGCTACACCTTC.

The CDR3 protein is CAISDSTGMGLYGYTF. The CDR3 region has the DNA TGTGCCATCAGTGATTCCACAGGGATGGGGCTGTATGGCTACACCTTC. This chain links TRBV10-3 with TRBJ1-2, with D possibly matching TRBD1 (6 bases). CDR3 length: 16 amino acids. CDR1 ENHRY and CDR2 SYGVKD come from the germline V gene. V lost 3 bases and J 5 bases, leaving 19 bases between the germline ends.

This clonotype was picked up a small number of times. The chain joins TRBV18 to TRBJ1-1; D is unresolved. The germline V and J ends were trimmed by 5 bases and 4 bases, with 11 bases remaining between them. The CDR3 runs to 13 residues. The germline V gene encodes CDR1 KGHSH and CDR2 LQKENI. In DNA form, the CDR3 reads TGTGCCAGCTCAGTGGAGGAGAGCACTGAAGCTTTCTTT. Residues: CASSVEESTEAFF.

This clonotype was seen only a few times. This chain links TRBV4-3 with TRBJ2-1; tentative D call: TRBD2 (6 bases). Germline CDR1 reads LGHNA; CDR2 reads YSLEER. V was shortened by 1 base and J by 11 bases, with 18 bases between the two germline ends. The CDR3 loop spans 15 amino acids. This chain's CDR3 is CASSQAAGPSAQQFF. CDR3 bases: TGCGCCAGCAGCCAAGCGGCGGGGCCTTCCGCCCAGCAGTTCTTC.

The V and J genes are TRBV4-1 and TRBJ2-5; D uncertain. Germline CDR1 is MGHRA and CDR2 is YSYEKL. V lost 5 bases, J lost 4 bases, and 17 bases lay in between. There are 15 residues in the CDR3. CDR3 protein: CASSSQAAGLETQYF. The CDR3 DNA reads as TGCGCCAGCAGCTCCCAGGCTGCCGGATTAGAGACCCAGTACTTC.

The chain combines TRBV4-3 with TRBJ1-4; D is unresolved. The CDR3 spans 16 residues. V was trimmed by 3 bases and J by 0 bases, leaving 11 bases between them. Germline values: CDR1 LGHNA, CDR2 YSLEER. The CDR3 DNA reads TGCGCCAGCAGCCAGGACGATTTTACAACTAATGAAAAACTGTTTTTT. This encodes CASSQDDFTTNEKLFF.

This clonotype came up a few times. The chain couples TRBV5-1 to TRBJ2-3; D perhaps matches TRBD2 (6 bases). The CDR3 is 15 amino acids. Between the trimmed V and J ends, which lost 0 bases and 14 bases, there was a span of 22 bases. Germline V gene lookup returns CDR1 SGHRS and CDR2 YFSETQ. The CDR3: CASSLGGLRAGKAYF. CDR3 nucleotides: TGCGCCAGCAGCTTGGGAGGCCTTAGGGCGGGAAAAGCGTATTTT. Full variable domain (rest looked up from reference TRBV5-1 and TRBJ2-3): KAGVTQTPRYLIKTRGQQVTLSCSPISGHRSVSWYQQTPGQGLQFLFEYFSETQRNKGNFPGRFSGRQFSNSRSEMNVSTLELGDSALYLCASSLGGLRAGKAYFGPGTRLTVL.

Comments on this clonotype: At one end the junction does not follow the germline gene, possibly because of a read error. The J gene is TRBJ1-2, the V gene TRBV4-3; D unclear. This CDR3 has 16 amino acids. The germline V gene encodes CDR1 LGHNA and CDR2 YSLEER. The CDR3 loop reads CASSQDHRTLGRGHTF. CDR3 bases: TGCGCCAGCAGCCAAGACCATCGGACTTTGGGCCGTGGCCACACCTTC.

Concerning this clonotype: Being one base from a much bigger clone, this may be a read error. The chain is built from TRBV28 and TRBJ1-4, with unresolved D. The CDR3 runs 14 residues. Germline V gene lookup returns CDR1 MDHEN and CDR2 SYDVKM. The CDR3 loop is CASSFLFGREKRFF. CDR3 DNA sequence: TGTGCCAGCAGTTTTTTATTTGGGCGGGAAAAACGGTTTTTT.

The J gene is TRBJ1-1, the V gene TRBV2; D is perhaps TRBD1 (5 bases). The ends were cut back, 7 bases at V and 1 base at J, with 16 bases in the middle. Per the germline V gene, CDR1 is SNHLY and CDR2 is FYNNEI. The CDR3 has 15 residues. The CDR3 DNA reads as TGTGCCAGCACTCCCCGAGGAGGGGCGAACACTGAAGCTTTCTTT. Translated: CASTPRGGANTEAFF.

The chain recombines TRBV5-1 with TRBJ1-2; D possibly corresponds to TRBD1 (5 bases). Trimming stripped 6 bases from V and 2 bases from J, with 20 bases between. The CDR3 consists of 16 residues. The germline V gene has CDR1 SGHRS and CDR2 YFSETQ. Here the CDR3 reads CASMAEGTSKNYGYTF. CDR3 coding DNA: TGCGCCAGCATGGCGGAGGGGACCTCCAAGAACTATGGCTACACCTTC. Based on the CDR3 plus reference TRBV5-1 and TRBJ1-2, the full variable domain is KAGVTQTPRYLIKTRGQQVTLSCSPISGHRSVSWYQQTPGQGLQFLFEYFSETQRNKGNFPGRFSGRQFSNSRSEMNVSTLELGDSALYLCASMAEGTSKNYGYTFGSGTRLTVV.

This clonotype has just a few counts. The rearrangement links TRBV25-1 to TRBJ1-2; 7 bases are shared with TRBD1. CDR3 length: 13 amino acids. J lost 5 bases, V lost 6 bases, and 6 bases had no gene match. Germline CDR1 MGHDK, CDR2 SYGVNS. The CDR3 region has the DNA TGTGCCAGCAGCAGGGGGTCCTTTTATGGCTACACCTTC. Residues: CASSRGSFYGYTF.

V is TRBV20-1 and J is TRBJ1-1; D not certain. V lost 5 bases and J lost 1, with 5 bases in between. Per the germline V gene, CDR1 is DFQATT and CDR2 is SNEGSKA (reference sequence). CDR3 size: 11 residues. The CDR3 region is CSARWNTEAFF. The CDR3 nucleotides read TGCAGTGCTCGGTGGAACACTGAAGCTTTCTTT.

This clonotype turned up a few times. This chain connects TRBV29-1 to TRBJ2-3; tentative D call: TRBD2 (5 bases). Per germline, CDR1 SQVTM and CDR2 ANQGSEA. Trimming stripped 7 bases from V and 0 bases from J, with 17 bases between. The CDR3 is 15 residues long. In DNA, the CDR3 is TGCAGCGCCCGGACTCGGCTAGACAGCACAGATACGCAGTATTTT. Its protein product is CSARTRLDSTDTQYF.

The chain has TRBV29-1 and TRBJ1-1; the D is unclear. V lost 6 bases, J lost 7 bases, and 12 bases lay in between. CDR3 length: 11 residues. Looked up from germline, CDR1 is SQVTM and CDR2 is ANQGSEA. The CDR3: CSVSNRVEAFF. The CDR3 nucleotides read TGCAGCGTCTCAAACAGAGTTGAAGCTTTCTTT.

This clonotype was counted a single time. Because the CDR3's place on the DNA is in doubt, the DNA is left out and the CDR3 is given as listed by TCRdb. The rearrangement links TRBV20-1 to TRBJ1-2; the listed D gene, TRBD1, was not tested against the DNA. The CDR3 is 12 residues long, counting both termini. The germline V gene has CDR1 DFQATT and CDR2 SNEGSKA (reference sequence). CDR3 amino acids: CRAREQGYGCTF.

The chain has TRBV21-1 and TRBJ2-4; TRBD1 is the table's D call and was not checked against the DNA. TRBV21-1 corresponds to a pseudogene. CDR3 length: 12 amino acids. The CDR3 nucleotides are TGTGCCAGCATTGAGGACGGGGATGTTCAGTACTTC. Translation: CASIEDGDVQYF.

The chain recombines TRBV7-9 with TRBJ1-1; a possible D gene is TRBD1 (5 bases). V shed 4 bases and J shed 7 bases, with 13 bases lying between them. CDR3 length: 13 residues. CDR1 is SEHNR and CDR2 is FQNEAQ in the germline V gene (reference sequence). In DNA form, the CDR3 reads TGTGCCAGCAGCTCTTGGGGGGAAGGTGAAGCTTTCTTT. Translation: CASSSWGEGEAFF.

The chain carries TRBV6-6 and TRBJ1-4, with D possibly matching TRBD1 (5 bases). The CDR3 contains 15 residues. Germline CDR1 is MNHNY and CDR2 is SVGAGI (reference sequence). The V and J ends lost 6 bases and 8 bases respectively, with 19 bases between them. As DNA, the CDR3 is TGTGCCAGCAGATCAAGGGTGAGGGGCCGCGAAAAACTGTTTTTT. It codes for CASRSRVRGREKLFF.

Only a few counts were recorded for this clonotype. The chain links TRBV12-3 or TRBV12-4 to TRBJ2-7; D is ambiguous. The V end lost 2 bases, the J end lost 7 bases, and 6 bases lay between the germline ends. The CDR3 spans 11 residues. CDR3 protein: CASSLYQEQYF. For the CDR3, the DNA is TGTGCCAGCAGTTTATACCAGGAGCAGTACTTC.

This clonotype was counted between two and nine times. The V gene is TRBV6-2 or TRBV6-3, the J gene TRBJ2-1; no clear D. Per germline, CDR1 MNHEY and CDR2 SVGEGT. V lost 8 bases to trimming and J lost 0 bases, with 8 bases between them. CDR3 length equals 13 residues. The CDR3 sequence is CASARVSYNEQFF. The CDR3 region has the DNA TGTGCCAGCGCCAGAGTCTCCTACAATGAGCAGTTCTTC.

V is TRBV19 and J is TRBJ2-1; 7 bases match TRBD1. CDR1 is LNHDA and CDR2 is SQIVND in the germline V gene (reference sequence). V was clipped by 6 bases and J by 8 bases; unmatched bases: 10. The CDR3 totals 14 residues. CDR3 in DNA: TGTGCCAGTAGACCAGGGACAGCGTGGGATGAGCAGTTCTTC. Its translation is CASRPGTAWDEQFF. Using reference TRBV19 and TRBJ2-1 for the parts outside the CDR3, the full variable domain is DGGITQSPKYLFRKEGQNVTLSCEQNLNHDAMYWYRQDPGQGLRLIYYSQIVNDFQKGDIAEGYSVSREKKESFPLTVTSAQKNPTAFYLCASRPGTAWDEQFFGPGTRLTVL.

This sequence joins TRBV20-1 and TRBJ2-4; D is unclear. The length of the CDR3 is 14 residues. Trimming cost V 1 base and J 0 bases, with 7 bases left between them. The V gene's germline CDR1 is DFQATT and CDR2 SNEGSKA (reference sequence). CDR3 sequence: CSARGDGAKNIQYF. The CDR3 nucleotides read TGCAGTGCTAGAGGCGATGGAGCCAAAAACATTCAGTACTTC.

The J gene is TRBJ2-1, the V gene TRBV5-1; maybe TRBD2 (6 bases). Germline-derived CDR1 and CDR2 are SGHRS and YFSETQ. Trimming shortened V by 0 bases and J by 10 bases, and 20 bases separated the two germline ends. The CDR3 is 16 amino acids. The chain's CDR3 is CASSLEGRGLAYEQFF. The CDR3 region has the DNA TGCGCCAGCAGCTTGGAGGGACGGGGGTTAGCCTACGAGCAGTTCTTC.

This clonotype was observed a few times. The chain combines TRBV4-2 with TRBJ2-5, with 10 bases aligning to TRBD1. The assigned J gene may be wrong: the sequence end matches TRBJ2-7 better. Germline V gene sequence: CDR1 LGHNA, CDR2 YNFKEQ. The CDR3 loop spans 16 amino acids. CDR3 region: CASSLEGGQGAYEQYF. The CDR3 DNA sequence: TGTGCCAGCAGCCTTGAGGGCGGACAGGGGGCCTACGAGCAGTACTTC.